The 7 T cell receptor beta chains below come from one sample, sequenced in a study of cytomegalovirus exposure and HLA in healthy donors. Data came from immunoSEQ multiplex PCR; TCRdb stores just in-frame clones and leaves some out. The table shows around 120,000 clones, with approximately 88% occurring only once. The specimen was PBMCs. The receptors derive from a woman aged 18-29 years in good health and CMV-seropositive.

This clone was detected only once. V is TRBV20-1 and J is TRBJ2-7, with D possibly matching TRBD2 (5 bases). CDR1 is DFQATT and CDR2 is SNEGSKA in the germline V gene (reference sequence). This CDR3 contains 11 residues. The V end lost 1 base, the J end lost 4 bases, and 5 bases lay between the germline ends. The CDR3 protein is CSARGEYEQYF. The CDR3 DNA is TGCAGTGCTAGAGGGGAGTACGAGCAGTACTTC.

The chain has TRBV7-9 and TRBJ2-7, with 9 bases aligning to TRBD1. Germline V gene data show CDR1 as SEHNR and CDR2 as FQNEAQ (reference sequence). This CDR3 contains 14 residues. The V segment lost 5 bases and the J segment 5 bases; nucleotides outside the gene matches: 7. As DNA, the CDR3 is TGTGCCAGCAGCCCCCGGACAGGGGCCGACGAGCAGTACTTC. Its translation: CASSPRTGADEQYF. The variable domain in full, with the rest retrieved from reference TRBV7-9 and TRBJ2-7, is DTGVSQNPRHKITKRGQNVTFRCDPISEHNRLYWYRQTLGQGPEFLTYFQNEAQLEKSRLLSDRFSAERPKGSFSTLEIQRTEQGDSAMYLCASSPRTGADEQYFGPGTRLTVT.

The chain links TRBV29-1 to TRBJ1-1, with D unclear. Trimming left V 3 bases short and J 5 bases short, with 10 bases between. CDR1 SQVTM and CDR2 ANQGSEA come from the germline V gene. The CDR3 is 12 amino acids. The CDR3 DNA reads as TGCAGCGTTGACGACGCGGGGACTGAAGCTTTCTTT. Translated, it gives CSVDDAGTEAFF.

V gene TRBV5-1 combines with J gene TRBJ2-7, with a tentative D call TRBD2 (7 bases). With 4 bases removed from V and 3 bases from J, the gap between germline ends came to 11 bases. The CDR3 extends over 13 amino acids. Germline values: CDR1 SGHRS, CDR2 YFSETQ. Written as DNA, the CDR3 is TGCGCCAGCAGCATCGGGGGGCGCTACGAGCAGTACTTC. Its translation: CASSIGGRYEQYF.

CDR3 amino acids: CASQGLAGGYNEQFF. In DNA form, the CDR3 reads TGTGCCTCCCAGGGGCTAGCGGGGGGCTACAATGAGCAGTTCTTC. The gene calls are TRBV10-3 and TRBJ2-1; the match to TRBD2 covers 11 bases. The ends lost 11 bases at V and 3 bases at J; junction bases unmatched: 9. Germline assignment: CDR1 ENHRY and CDR2 SYGVKD. The CDR3 runs 15 residues.

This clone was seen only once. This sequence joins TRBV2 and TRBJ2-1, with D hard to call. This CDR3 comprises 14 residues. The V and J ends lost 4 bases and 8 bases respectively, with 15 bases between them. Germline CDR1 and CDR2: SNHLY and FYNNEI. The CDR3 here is CASSGPNSQDEQFF. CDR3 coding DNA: TGTGCCAGCAGTGGCCCCAATAGCCAAGATGAGCAGTTCTTC.

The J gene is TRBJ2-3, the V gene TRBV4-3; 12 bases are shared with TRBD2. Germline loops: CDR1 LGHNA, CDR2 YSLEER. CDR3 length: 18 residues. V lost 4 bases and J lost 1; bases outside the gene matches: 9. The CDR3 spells CASSRGLAGGRGTDTQYF. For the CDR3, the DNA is TGCGCCAGCAGCCGGGGGCTAGCGGGAGGGCGGGGCACAGATACGCAGTATTTT.